This T cell receptor (beta chain) was sequenced during a study of blood T cells in healthy people across ages. Study information: When template switching was applied, about one barcoded beta molecule was captured per two T cells.

The total RNA that was extracted per sample amounted to at least 5 micrograms. With 5 bases removed from V and 7 bases from J, the gap between germline ends came to 14 bases. The CDR3 has 14 residues. Primers used in a second PCR of about 6 to 11 cycles were a sample-barcoded 5' primer and a J-beta primer mix. Each CDR3 protein gets one entry after TCRdb re-called the 5' RACE reads with MiXCR. The profile covers 1.5 million to 2 million distinct CDR3 sequences, with around 50% appearing a single time and less than 2.5% taken by the ten largest. The chain joins TRBV12-3 or TRBV12-4 to TRBJ1-4; tentative D call: TRBD1 (6 bases). The material sequenced was blood. The receptor was derived from a woman aged 40 to 50 in good health. This CDR3 is CASSVGQGIEKLFF. Written as DNA, the CDR3 is TGTGCCAGCAGTGTGGGGCAGGGGATTGAAAAACTGTTTTTT.